This TCR beta chain was sequenced during a study of T cells in localized non-small cell lung cancer. Concerning this clone: Its antigen is unknown.

Method: immunoSEQ multiplex PCR; TCRdb's copy keeps in-frame clones and lacks some. The repertoire has about 78,000 clones, almost 85% of them found once; the top ten carry under 3.5%. The CDR3 is 16 amino acids. Deletions cut 2 bases from V and 0 bases from J, with 10 bases between. CDR1 is SEHNR, CDR2 FQNEAQ, per germline (reference sequence). Study results and limitations: Overall survival was longer when the density of T cells in the blood was higher. Adjacent lung exhibited a median of about 57 among the 100 most abundant tumor clones. Clonality of T cells reached its maximum in uninvolved adjacent lung, surpassing tumor. Tumor samples were not multi-region, leaving intratumor heterogeneity unexcluded.

The rearrangement links TRBV7-9 to TRBJ1-4; no firm D call. The receptor was derived from a man aged 40 to 75 with stage I lung adenocarcinoma. Sequences were derived from peripheral blood, sampled before any cancer treatment. The DNA for the CDR3 is TGTGCCAGCAGCTTATCCCCCGGGCCAACTAATGAAAAACTGTTTTTT. Protein sequence: CASSLSPGPTNEKLFF. Together with reference TRBV7-9 and TRBJ1-4, the CDR3 gives the full variable domain: DTGVSQNPRHKITKRGQNVTFRCDPISEHNRLYWYRQTLGQGPEFLTYFQNEAQLEKSRLLSDRFSAERPKGSFSTLEIQRTEQGDSAMYLCASSLSPGPTNEKLFFGSGTQLSVL.